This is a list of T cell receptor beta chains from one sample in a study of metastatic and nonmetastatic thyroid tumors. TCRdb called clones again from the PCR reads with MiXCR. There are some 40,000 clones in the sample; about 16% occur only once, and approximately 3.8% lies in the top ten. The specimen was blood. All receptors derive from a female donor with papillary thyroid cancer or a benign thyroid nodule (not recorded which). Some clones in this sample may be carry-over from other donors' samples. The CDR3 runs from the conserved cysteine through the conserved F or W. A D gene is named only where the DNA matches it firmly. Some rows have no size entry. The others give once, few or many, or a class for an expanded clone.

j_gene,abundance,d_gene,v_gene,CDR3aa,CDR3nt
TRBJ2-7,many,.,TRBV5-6,CASSPGVAEYYEQYF,TGTGCCAGCAGCCCCGGGGTAGCGGAGTACTACGAGCAGTACTTC
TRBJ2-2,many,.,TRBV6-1,CASSEQGMIGGELFF,TGTGCCAGCAGTGAGCAGGGGATGATCGGCGGGGAGCTGTTTTTT
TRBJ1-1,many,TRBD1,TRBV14,CASRKTGDGNTEAFF,TGTGCCAGCAGAAAAACAGGGGACGGGAACACTGAAGCTTTCTTT
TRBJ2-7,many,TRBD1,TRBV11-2,CASRSPYGTGRYEQYF,TGTGCCAGCAGATCCCCTTATGGGACAGGGAGGTACGAGCAGTACTTC
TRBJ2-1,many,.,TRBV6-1,CASMRTTGINEQFF,TGTGCCAGCATGCGGACTACCGGAATCAATGAGCAGTTCTTC
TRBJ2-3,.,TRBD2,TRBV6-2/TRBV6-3,CASSYASGTSGSSPTDTQYF,TGTGCCAGCAGTTACGCTTCAGGGACTAGCGGGAGCTCCCCCACAGATACGCAGTATTTT
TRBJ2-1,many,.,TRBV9,CASSPGPGLGGEQFF,TGTGCCAGCAGCCCAGGCCCCGGACTGGGGGGTGAGCAGTTCTTC
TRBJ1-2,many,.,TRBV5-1,CASSLAVGRLANYGYTF,TGCGCCAGCAGCTTGGCTGTGGGTAGATTGGCTAACTATGGCTACACCTTC
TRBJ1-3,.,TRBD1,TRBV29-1,CSVEQTGQGNTIYF,TGCAGCGTTGAACAGACAGGGCAAGGAAACACCATATATTTT
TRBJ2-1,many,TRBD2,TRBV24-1,CATSDSRGLADYNEQFF,TGTGCCACCAGTGATTCCCGTGGACTAGCGGACTACAATGAGCAGTTCTTC
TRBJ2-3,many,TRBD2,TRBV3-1,CASSQERGGTDTQYF,TGTGCCAGCAGCCAAGAGCGGGGGGGCACAGATACGCAGTATTTT
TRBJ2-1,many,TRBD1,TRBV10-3,CAISEGTGGLGEQFF,TGTGCCATCAGTGAAGGGACAGGGGGTTTAGGGGAGCAGTTCTTC
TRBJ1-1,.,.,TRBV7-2,CASSLYGKAEAFF,TGTGCCAGCAGCTTATATGGGAAAGCCGAAGCTTTCTTT
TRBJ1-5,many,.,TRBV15,CATSTGVGNQPQHF,TGTGCCACCAGCACAGGAGTAGGGAATCAGCCCCAGCATTTT
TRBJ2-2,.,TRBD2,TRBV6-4,CATSTSDNTGELFF,TGTGCCACATCGACTAGCGACAACACCGGGGAGCTGTTTTTT
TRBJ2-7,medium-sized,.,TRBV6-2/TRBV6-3,CASTQGLYEQYF,TGTGCCAGCACGCAGGGACTTTACGAGCAGTACTTC
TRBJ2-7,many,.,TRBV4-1,CASSQEGGVGESTYEQYF,TGCGCCAGCAGCCAAGAAGGGGGTGTAGGGGAGAGCACCTACGAGCAGTACTTC
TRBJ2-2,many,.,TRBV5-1,CASSLAQGPGELFF,TGCGCCAGCAGCTTGGCCCAGGGACCCGGGGAGCTGTTTTTT
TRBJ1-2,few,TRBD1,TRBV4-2,CASSQNRDSYGYTF,TGTGCCAGCAGCCAGAACCGGGACAGCTATGGCTACACCTTC
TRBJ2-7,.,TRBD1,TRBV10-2,CASGTGAYEQYF,TGCGCCAGCGGGACAGGGGCCTACGAGCAGTACTTC
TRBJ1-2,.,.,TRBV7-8,CASSLAFGSGYTF,TGTGCCAGCAGCTTAGCGTTCGGGTCTGGCTACACCTTC
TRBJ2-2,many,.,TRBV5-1,CASSLEGRTNTGELFF,TGCGCCAGCAGCTTGGAGGGGCGGACCAACACCGGGGAGCTGTTTTTT
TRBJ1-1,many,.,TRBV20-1,CSARRWQGVSTEAFF,TGCAGTGCTAGAAGGTGGCAGGGAGTCTCCACTGAAGCTTTCTTT
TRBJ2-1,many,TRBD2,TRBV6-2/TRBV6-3,CASRGSGSSNEQFF,TGTGCCAGCAGGGGTAGCGGGAGTAGCAATGAGCAGTTCTTC
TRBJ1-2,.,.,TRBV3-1,CASSPCVGGYGYTF,TGTGCCAGCAGCCCATGTGTGGGCGGCTATGGCTACACCTTC
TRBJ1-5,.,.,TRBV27,CASSLGPISNQPQHF,TGTGCCAGCAGTTTGGGGCCAATAAGCAATCAGCCCCAGCATTTT
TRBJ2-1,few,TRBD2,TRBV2,CASSKSGTSGWEPHNEQFF,TGTGCCAGCAGTAAGTCCGGTACTAGCGGGTGGGAACCCCACAATGAGCAGTTCTTC
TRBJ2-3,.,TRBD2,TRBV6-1,CASKTSGAFTDTQYF,TGTGCCAGCAAGACTAGCGGAGCCTTCACAGATACGCAGTATTTT
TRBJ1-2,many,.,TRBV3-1,CASSQGPRYGYTF,TGTGCCAGCAGCCAAGGCCCTCGCTATGGCTACACCTTC
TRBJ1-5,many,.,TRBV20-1,CSARATVGQPSQPQHF,TGCAGTGCTAGAGCAACAGTAGGACAGCCCAGTCAGCCCCAGCATTTT
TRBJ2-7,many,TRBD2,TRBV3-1,CASSPRKGTSGKHEQYF,TGTGCCAGCAGCCCAAGAAAAGGGACTAGCGGGAAACACGAGCAGTACTTC
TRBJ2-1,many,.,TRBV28,CASSLTRVLYNEQFF,TGTGCCAGCAGTTTAACCCGGGTTTTATACAATGAGCAGTTCTTC
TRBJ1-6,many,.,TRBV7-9,CASSPGTDYSPLHF,TGTGCCAGCAGCCCAGGGACGGATTATTCACCCCTCCACTTT
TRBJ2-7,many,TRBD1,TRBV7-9,CASSTGQGVGEQYF,TGTGCCAGCAGCACCGGACAGGGGGTGGGGGAGCAGTACTTC
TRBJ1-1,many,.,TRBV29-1,CSVGLRGAEAFF,TGCAGCGTTGGGTTACGGGGTGCTGAAGCTTTCTTT
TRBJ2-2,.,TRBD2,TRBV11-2,CTSSPTSGVGTGELFF,TGTACCAGCAGCCCGACTAGCGGTGTGGGGACCGGGGAGCTGTTTTTT
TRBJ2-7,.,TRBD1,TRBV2,CVSWGQQSYEQYF,TGTGTCAGCTGGGGACAGCAATCCTACGAGCAGTACTTC
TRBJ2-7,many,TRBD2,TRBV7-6,CASRGEGLDEQYF,TGTGCCAGCAGGGGGGAGGGGCTCGACGAGCAGTACTTC
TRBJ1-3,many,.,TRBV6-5,CASSSRTLSGNTIYF,TGTGCCAGCAGTTCTCGGACTTTGTCTGGAAACACCATATATTTT
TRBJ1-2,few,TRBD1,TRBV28,CASSLPGTGDGYTF,TGTGCCAGCAGTCTACCAGGGACAGGGGATGGCTACACCTTC
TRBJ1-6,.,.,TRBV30,CSWSGLNNSPLHF,TGTTCCTGGAGCGGGTTGAATAATTCACCCCTCCACTTT
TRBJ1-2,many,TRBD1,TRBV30,CAWRPRGDYGYTF,TGTGCCTGGAGACCCAGGGGGGACTATGGCTACACCTTC